The rows below give T cell receptor beta chains drawn from one sample of a study of blood T cells in healthy people across ages. TCRdb reprocessed the 5' RACE reads with MiXCR, giving one entry per CDR3 protein. The sample shows approximately 1,700,000 distinct CDR3 sequences, approximately 39% of them seen only once. The material sequenced was blood. These receptor sequences come from a human donor in good health. Both conserved end residues are part of each CDR3. D genes are given only for firm matches. The size of a clone is reported for some rows only, either as once, few or many, or as a class for expanded clones.

TRBJ2-2	16	NA	few	TRBV12-3/TRBV12-4	TGTGCCAGCAGTTTATTTCCAGGGCGTATCACCGGGGAGCTGTTTTTT	CASSLFPGRITGELFF
TRBJ1-2	15	NA	NA	TRBV7-9	TGTGCCAGCAGCCCAGTAGGCCTACCTAACTATGGCTACACCTTC	CASSPVGLPNYGYTF
TRBJ2-7	18	NA	few	TRBV7-9	TGTGCCAGCAGCTTAGCTAGAGTCGGAGGGCCAGACTCCTACGAGCAGTACTTC	CASSLARVGGPDSYEQYF
TRBJ2-4	18	TRBD2	NA	TRBV20-1	TGCAGTGCTATGCCGGGACTAGCGGGAGCTTTAGCCAAAAACATTCAGTACTTC	CSAMPGLAGALAKNIQYF
TRBJ1-5	16	NA	NA	TRBV5-8	TGTGCCAGCAGCTTCTCTCTCGACAGCGGCAATCAGCCCCAGCATTTT	CASSFSLDSGNQPQHF
TRBJ2-5	12	NA	few	TRBV6-1	TGTGCCAGCAGTGGGACTTACCAGACCCAGTACTTC	CASSGTYQTQYF
TRBJ2-5	12	TRBD1	NA	TRBV28	TGTGCCAGCAGTCTCCCCGGACAGGCTCGGTACTTC	CASSLPGQARYF
TRBJ1-2	16	NA	few	TRBV4-3	TGCGCCAGCAGCCATGCTTCAGGCATGGCAGTAAGTGGCTACACCTTC	CASSHASGMAVSGYTF
TRBJ2-7	13	NA	NA	TRBV12-3/TRBV12-4	TGTGCCAGCAGTTTAACCTTAGGGACCGAGCAGTACTTC	CASSLTLGTEQYF
TRBJ2-1	15	TRBD2	NA	TRBV9	TGTGCCAGCAGCGGTAGTAGCGGGCGGCCCAATGAGCAGTTCTTC	CASSGSSGRPNEQFF
TRBJ1-1	17	NA	NA	TRBV6-6	TGTGCCAGCAGTTACTCGGTGCAGGCTGGGGCGGACACTGAAGCTTTCTTT	CASSYSVQAGADTEAFF
TRBJ2-2	14	NA	NA	TRBV7-3	TGTGCCAGCAGGCCCGCAGGGAACACCGGGGAGCTGTTTTTT	CASRPAGNTGELFF
TRBJ2-5	14	NA	NA	TRBV20-1	TGCGGTGCTAGAGATTTGCGGAAGGGAGAGACCCAGTACTTC	CGARDLRKGETQYF
TRBJ2-1	14	NA	NA	TRBV6-6	TGTGCCAGCAGTTACTCGGGCAGGGACAATGAGCAGTTCTTC	CASSYSGRDNEQFF
TRBJ1-5	15	TRBD1	NA	TRBV6-6	TGTGCCAGCAGTGCCCGGACAGGGGCCCTCCTGCCCCAGCATTTT	CASSARTGALLPQHF
TRBJ2-1	14	TRBD1	NA	TRBV29-1	TGCAGCGTGGCGGACAGGGGTTTGGCTTATGAGCAGTTCTTC	CSVADRGLAYEQFF
TRBJ2-4	15	TRBD1	NA	TRBV27	TGTGCCAGCGGGTTGGACAGGGCCAAGAAAAACATTCAGTACTTC	CASGLDRAKKNIQYF
TRBJ1-2	14	TRBD1	few	TRBV5-1	TGCGCCAGCAGCCTGTTGACAGGGGAATATGGCTGCACCTTC	CASSLLTGEYGCTF
TRBJ2-3	16	TRBD2	NA	TRBV20-1	TGCAGTGCTAGACAACCCCTAGCGGGGGCGGGGGGCACGCAGTATTTT	CSARQPLAGAGGTQYF
TRBJ1-1	13	NA	many	TRBV5-1	TGTGCCAGCAGCTTAGACCCCTACACTGAAGCTTTCTTT	CASSLDPYTEAFF
TRBJ1-2	15	TRBD1	NA	TRBV7-3	TGTGCCAGCAGCTTAGGGACAGACCTCTCCTATGGCTACACCTTC	CASSLGTDLSYGYTF
TRBJ2-7	14	TRBD1	NA	TRBV5-1	TGCGCCAGCAGGGCCGGGACAGGACCGTACGAGCAGTACTTC	CASRAGTGPYEQYF
TRBJ2-1	12	NA	NA	TRBV7-9	TGTGCCAGCAGCCGGGGGGCCTATGAGCAGTTCTTC	CASSRGAYEQFF
TRBJ1-6	12	NA	NA	TRBV5-5	TGTGCCAGCAGCTTCGGAGGCTCACCCCGCCACTTT	CASSFGGSPRHF
TRBJ2-3	14	NA	NA	TRBV29-1	TGCAGCGTTGTACTAGCTATTATCACAGATACGCAGTATTTT	CSVVLAIITDTQYF
TRBJ2-7	14	TRBD1	few	TRBV7-2	TGTGCCAGCAGCTTAGGAGGGACAGTGAACGAGCAGTACTTC	CASSLGGTVNEQYF
TRBJ2-7	13	NA	NA	TRBV29-1	TGCAGCGTTGAGGACCGTCGGAACTACGAGCAGTACTTC	CSVEDRRNYEQYF
TRBJ2-3	13	NA	many	TRBV7-9	TGTGCCAGCAGCTTATATAGCACAGATACGCAGTATTTT	CASSLYSTDTQYF
TRBJ1-6	14	NA	NA	TRBV28	TGTGCCAGCAGCCCAGAGGTGGGATTATCACCCCTCCACTTT	CASSPEVGLSPLHF
TRBJ2-4	14	NA	few	TRBV7-9	TGTGCCAGCAGCGTGGACCGGTATATGGACATTCAGTACTTC	CASSVDRYMDIQYF
TRBJ2-3	14	NA	few	TRBV29-1	TGCAGCGTTGAGGGTGGCTATAGCACAGATACGCAGTATTTT	CSVEGGYSTDTQYF
TRBJ2-3	15	NA	NA	TRBV4-3	TGCGCCAGCAGCCGCGGGGTTGAGGGGGCAGATACGCAGTATTTT	CASSRGVEGADTQYF
TRBJ2-1	16	NA	NA	TRBV4-2	TGTGCCAGCAGCCAAGCATCAACAACTCTACACAATGAGCAGTTCTTC	CASSQASTTLHNEQFF